This entry features one T cell receptor (beta chain) sequence. Its specificity is unknown. TCRdb itself ran the 5' RACE reads through MiXCR, one entry per CDR3 protein. The sample consists of 470,000 or so distinct CDR3 sequences, 25% to 30% of them appearing once. This sample is drawn from a study of CD8 T cells in ankylosing spondylitis. Study conclusions and caveats: Among TCR beta sequences, a motif of under ten highly homologous variants appeared characteristic of ankylosing spondylitis blood.

V lost 0 bases to trimming and J lost 1 base; unmatched junction nucleotides: 7. CDR3 length: 17 amino acids. Per the germline V gene, CDR1 is SGHRS and CDR2 is YFSETQ. What was sequenced was blood, either unsorted or a sorted T cell fraction (not recorded which). The sequence derives from a male donor with ankylosing spondylitis. The chain uses TRBV5-1 and TRBJ2-5; TRBD2 aligns across 9 bases. The CDR3 DNA follows: TGCGCCAGCAGCTTGGCCTTGGGAGCGGGGGGCCAAGAGACCCAGTACTTC. Translating gives CASSLALGAGGQETQYF.